Following are 24 T cell receptor beta chains from one sample sequenced in a study of blood T cells in healthy people across ages (dated by TCRdb to between 2014 and 2017). The library was produced with 5' RACE. Sequencing used an Illumina HiSeq 2500. The second PCR ran for roughly 7 to 11 cycles and used a J-beta primer mix along with a sample-barcoded 5' primer. Using fastp trimming at Q25 and MiXCR clonotype assembly, TCRdb reanalyzed the public sequencing data and kept in-frame beta chains. Rows are combined by CDR3 protein, so each entry shows the most common genes and DNA. A total of about 1,500,000 distinct CDR3 sequences appear in this sample, about 30% of them only once. The top ten clonotypes cover more than 6% of the sample. Sequencing input: blood. All receptors come from a woman aged 25 to 45 in good health.

The rearrangement joins TRBV29-1 to TRBJ1-2; maybe TRBD1 (6 bases). The V and J ends lost 4 bases and 7 bases respectively, with 13 bases between them. Germline CDR1 and CDR2: SQVTM and ANQGSEA. The CDR3 spans 12 residues. CDR3 residues: CSVVAGARGYTF. The CDR3 DNA follows: TGCAGCGTTGTCGCGGGGGCGCGTGGCTACACCTTC.

In this sample, this clonotype turned up many times. This chain links TRBV4-1 with TRBJ2-3, with 10 bases that match TRBD1. CDR1 and CDR2 from the germline V gene are MGHRA and YSYEKL. The CDR3 has 18 amino acids. V lost 2 bases to trimming and J lost 0 bases; unmatched junction nucleotides: 8. CDR3 residues: CASSQSSWTGGSTDTQYF. The DNA for the CDR3 is TGCGCCAGCAGCCAATCCTCTTGGACAGGGGGGAGCACAGATACGCAGTATTTT.

This sequence joins TRBV7-8 and TRBJ2-5, with 9 bases aligning to TRBD2. The CDR3 sequence is 15 residues long. Germline lookup yields CDR1 SGHVS and CDR2 FQNEAQ. The trim removed 8 bases at V and 2 bases at J, leaving 9 bases unmatched. The CDR3 DNA sequence: TGTGCCAGCGGTCGACTAGCGGTTGTGCAAGAGACCCAGTACTTC. Its protein product is CASGRLAVVQETQYF.

This clonotype was counted between two and nine times. V gene TRBV4-1 combines with J gene TRBJ2-7; 8 positions match TRBD2. The germline V gene has CDR1 MGHRA and CDR2 YSYEKL. The CDR3 sequence is 14 residues long. V lost 1 base and J lost 2; bases outside the gene matches: 1. The CDR3 DNA follows: TGCGCCAGCAGCCAAGGCGGGGGGCCCTACGAGCAGTACTTC. Protein sequence: CASSQGGGPYEQYF.

This clonotype has ten or more counts. V is TRBV4-1 and J is TRBJ2-3, with 8 nucleotides matching TRBD2. This CDR3 has 16 residues. With 0 bases clipped from V and 2 bases from J, the junction kept 4 bases outside the gene matches. Looked up from germline, CDR1 is MGHRA and CDR2 is YSYEKL. CDR3 DNA sequence: TGCGCCAGCAGCCAAGAAGCGGGGGTTTACACAGATACGCAGTATTTT. Amino acids: CASSQEAGVYTDTQYF.

The V and J genes are TRBV6-1 and TRBJ2-2; TRBD1 aligns across 10 bases. The germline V gene has CDR1 MNHNS and CDR2 SASEGT. J lost 4 bases, V lost 8 bases, and 16 bases had no gene match. CDR3 size: 18 residues. The CDR3 nucleotides read TGTGCCAGCGTAAGAGCCCGGACAGGGGGATTTGGCACCGGGGAGCTGTTTTTT. Protein sequence: CASVRARTGGFGTGELFF.

The CDR3 is CASSSLQGPGEKLFF. CDR3 sequence (DNA): TGTGCCAGCAGTTCTCTACAGGGGCCGGGGGAAAAACTGTTTTTT. The chain recombines TRBV27 with TRBJ1-4; 7 nucleotides agree with TRBD1. From germline, CDR1 is MNHEY and CDR2 SMNVEV (reference sequence). V was clipped by 4 bases and J by 8 bases; unmatched bases: 10. The CDR3 covers 15 residues. Based on the CDR3 plus reference TRBV27 and TRBJ1-4, the full variable domain is EAQVTQNPRYLITVTGKKLTVTCSQNMNHEYMSWYRQDPGLGLRQIYYSMNVEVTDKGDVPEGYKVSRKEKRNFPLILESPSPNQTSLYFCASSSLQGPGEKLFFGSGTQLSVL.

There are many counts of this clonotype. The chain links TRBV7-2 to TRBJ2-5, with D perhaps TRBD1 or TRBD2 (5 bases each). The CDR3 has 14 amino acids. Germline-derived CDR1 and CDR2 are SGHTA and FQGNSA. V shed 1 base and J shed 5 bases, with 11 bases lying between them. CDR3 coding DNA: TGTGCCAGCAGCTTAGGGTGGGGGTTGGAGACCCAGTACTTC. Amino acid sequence: CASSLGWGLETQYF.

This clonotype has just one count. This may arise from a read error, as a much more abundant clone is one base away. The J gene is TRBJ1-1, the V gene TRBV12-3 or TRBV12-4; 9 nucleotides line up with TRBD1. V lost 6 bases, J lost 3 bases, and 5 bases stayed unmatched. CDR3 length equals 14 residues. The CDR3 region is CASRPDRGDTEAFF. The CDR3 DNA reads as TGTGCCAGCAGACCCGACAGGGGGGACACTGAAGCTTTCTTT.

In this sample, this clonotype turned up a few times. Its ends do not fully match the called genes, so a read error is possible. J is TRBJ2-1 and V is TRBV30, with D possibly TRBD2 on 6 matching bases. Germline values: CDR1 GTSNPN, CDR2 SVGIG (reference sequence). The CDR3 loop spans 14 amino acids. The CDR3 nucleotides are TGTGCCTGGAGTGTACCGAGGGAGGTCAATGGGCAGTTCTTC. This sequence encodes CAWSVPREVNGQFF.

The J gene is TRBJ2-7, the V gene TRBV12-3 or TRBV12-4; 7 nucleotides align to TRBD2. J lost 4 bases, V lost 10 bases, and 13 bases had no gene match. There are 14 residues in the CDR3. The CDR3 spells CATSYSGGTYEQYF. The CDR3 region has the DNA TGTGCCACGTCATATTCGGGGGGAACGTACGAGCAGTACTTC.

This clonotype turned up a few times. The chain is built from TRBV7-2 and TRBJ2-3, with a weak D call TRBD1 (6 bases). Trimming removed 7 bases from V and 4 bases from J, with 21 bases in between. The germline gives CDR1 SGHTA, CDR2 FQGNSA. This CDR3 comprises 16 residues. The chain's CDR3 is CASTSRGGASPDTQYF. The DNA of the CDR3 is TGTGCCAGCACCTCACGTGGGGGCGCATCCCCAGATACGCAGTATTTT.

The gene calls are TRBV28 and TRBJ1-4; D remains ambiguous. This CDR3 is 13 amino acids long. The V end lost 5 bases, the J end lost 5 bases, and 9 bases lay between the germline ends. Germline V lookup: CDR1 MDHEN, CDR2 SYDVKM. The CDR3 here is CASSPPRNEKLFF. The CDR3 DNA is TGTGCCAGCAGTCCGCCTCGGAATGAAAAACTGTTTTTT.

The J gene is TRBJ2-1, the V gene TRBV7-2, with TRBD2 matching 9 bases. This CDR3 comprises 14 residues. Germline lookup yields CDR1 SGHTA and CDR2 FQGNSA. Germline trimming cut 5 bases from V and 10 bases from J; bases unmatched to any gene: 9. The CDR3 coding sequence is TGTGCCAGCAGCCCTCGTAGCGGGAGCAGGGAGCAGTTCTTC. This gives the protein CASSPRSGSREQFF.

This chain uses TRBV14 with TRBJ2-5, with D uncertain. CDR1 and CDR2 (germline): SGHDN, FVKESK. With 5 bases removed from V and 4 bases from J, the gap between germline ends came to 17 bases. CDR3 length equals 15 residues. CDR3 DNA sequence: TGTGCCAGCAGCACCTGGTCGGTACAGATAGAGACCCAGTACTTC. This codes for CASSTWSVQIETQYF.

This clonotype was recorded at least ten times. The gene calls are TRBV7-2 and TRBJ2-4; 8 bases fit TRBD2. Germline lookup yields CDR1 SGHTA and CDR2 FQGNSA. Trimming removed 0 bases from V and 3 bases from J; junction bases left unmatched: 1. This CDR3 is 15 amino acids long. The CDR3 here is CASSLAGGGKNIQYF. The CDR3 nucleotides are TGTGCCAGCAGCTTAGCCGGGGGGGGCAAAAACATTCAGTACTTC. The full variable domain, rest sourced from reference TRBV7-2 and TRBJ2-4, is GAGVSQSPSNKVTEKGKDVELRCDPISGHTALYWYRQSLGQGLEFLIYFQGNSAPDKSGLPSDRFSAERTGGSVSTLTIQRTQQEDSAVYLCASSLAGGGKNIQYFGAGTRLSVL.

The chain employs TRBV4-3 and TRBJ2-1; 7 bases fit TRBD2. This CDR3 comprises 16 residues. Germline assignment: CDR1 LGHNA and CDR2 YSLEER. V was clipped by 0 bases and J by 4 bases; unmatched bases: 6. The CDR3 loop reads CASSQDVGTIYNEQFF. The DNA for the CDR3 is TGCGCCAGCAGCCAAGATGTGGGGACTATATACAATGAGCAGTTCTTC.

This clonotype was detected only a few times. V is TRBV29-1 and J is TRBJ2-3, with TRBD2 matching over 10 bases. Germline assignment: CDR1 SQVTM and CDR2 ANQGSEA. Trimming cost V 6 bases and J 1 base; bases outside gene matches: 10. There are 16 residues in the CDR3. The CDR3 coding sequence is TGCAGCGTCCCCCCCCACGGGACTAGCGGCACAGATACGCAGTATTTT. This encodes CSVPPHGTSGTDTQYF.

The chain uses TRBV20-1 and TRBJ2-3; D possibly uses TRBD1 or TRBD2 (5 bases each). The CDR3 contains 13 residues. V lost 7 bases, J lost 7 bases, and 18 bases lay in between. The germline CDR1 and CDR2 sequences are DFQATT and SNEGSKA (reference sequence). CDR3 bases: TGCAGTGTCAGGGACCACGCAGGGTATACGCAGTATTTT. Translation: CSVRDHAGYTQYF.

This chain joins TRBV18 and TRBJ2-1; D uncertain. Trimming removed 4 bases from V and 6 bases from J, with 10 bases in between. Germline V gene data show CDR1 as KGHSH and CDR2 as LQKENI. This CDR3 spans 13 amino acids. CDR3 in amino acids: CASSHGPFNEQFF. In DNA, the CDR3 is TGTGCCAGCTCACACGGACCCTTCAATGAGCAGTTCTTC.

This clonotype occurred many times. At one of its ends the junction is not consistent with the germline gene, which may arise from a read error. The gene calls are TRBV19 and TRBJ1-2, with D uncertain. Germline values: CDR1 LNHDA, CDR2 SQIVND (reference sequence). The CDR3 loop spans 13 amino acids. The DNA of the CDR3 is TGCGCCAGCAGCTTATCAGGAATTTATGGCTACACCTTC. Protein product: CASSLSGIYGYTF.

The chain joins TRBV13 to TRBJ2-1; 7 positions match TRBD1. There are 16 residues in the CDR3. Germline V gene lookup returns CDR1 PRHDT and CDR2 FYEKMQ (reference sequence). With V trimmed by 4 bases and J by 6 bases, 12 bases remained unmatched. The CDR3 bases are TGTGCCAGCAGCTCAACAACCCAACAGGGGCGCAATGAGCAGTTCTTC. This translates into CASSSTTQQGRNEQFF.

V is TRBV7-2 and J is TRBJ2-3; tentatively, D is TRBD2 (6 bases). Trimming left V 5 bases short and J 1 base short, with 19 bases between. There are 17 residues in the CDR3. CDR1 is SGHTA, CDR2 FQGNSA, per germline. The DNA of the CDR3 is TGTGCCAGCAGCAAGCGGGTAGGAGACCTGGGCACAGATACGCAGTATTTT. Its translation is CASSKRVGDLGTDTQYF.

The chain couples TRBV11-2 to TRBJ2-7; no clear D gene. Looked up from germline, CDR1 is SGHAT and CDR2 is FQNNGV. The CDR3 contains 15 residues. V was trimmed by 3 bases and J by 3 bases, leaving 15 bases between them. The CDR3 DNA follows: TGTGCCAGCAGCTTCCGACCGACGGCGAACTACGAGCAGTACTTC. Translated, it gives CASSFRPTANYEQYF.